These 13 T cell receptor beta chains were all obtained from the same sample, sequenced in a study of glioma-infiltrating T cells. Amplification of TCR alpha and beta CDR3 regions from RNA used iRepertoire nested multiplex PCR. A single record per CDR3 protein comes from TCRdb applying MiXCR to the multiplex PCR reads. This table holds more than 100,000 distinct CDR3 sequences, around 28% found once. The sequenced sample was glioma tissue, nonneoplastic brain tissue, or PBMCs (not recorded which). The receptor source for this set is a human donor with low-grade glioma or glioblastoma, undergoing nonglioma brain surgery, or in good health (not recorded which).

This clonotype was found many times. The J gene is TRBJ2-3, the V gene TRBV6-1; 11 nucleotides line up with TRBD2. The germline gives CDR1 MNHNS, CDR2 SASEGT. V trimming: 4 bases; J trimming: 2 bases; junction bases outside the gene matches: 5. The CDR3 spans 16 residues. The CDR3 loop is CASSGGTSGFTDTQYF. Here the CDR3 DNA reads TGTGCCAGCAGTGGGGGGACTAGCGGATTCACAGATACGCAGTATTTT.

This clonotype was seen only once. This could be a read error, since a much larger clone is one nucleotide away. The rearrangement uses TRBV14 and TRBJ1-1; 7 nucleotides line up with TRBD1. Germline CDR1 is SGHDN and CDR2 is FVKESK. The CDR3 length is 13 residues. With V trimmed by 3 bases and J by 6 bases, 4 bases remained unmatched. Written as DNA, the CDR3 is TGTGCCAGCAGCCACCTTACAGGGGCTGAAGCTTTCTTT. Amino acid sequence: CASSHLTGAEAFF.

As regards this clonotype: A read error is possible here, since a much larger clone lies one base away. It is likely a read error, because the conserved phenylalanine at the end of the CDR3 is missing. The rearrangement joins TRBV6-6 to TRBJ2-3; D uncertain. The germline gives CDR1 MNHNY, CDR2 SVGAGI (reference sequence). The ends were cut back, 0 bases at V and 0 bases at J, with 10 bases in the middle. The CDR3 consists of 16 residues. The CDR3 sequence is CASSYSGFLSTDTQYL. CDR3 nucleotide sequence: TGTGCCAGCAGTTACTCCGGGTTTCTTAGCACAGATACGCAGTATCTT.

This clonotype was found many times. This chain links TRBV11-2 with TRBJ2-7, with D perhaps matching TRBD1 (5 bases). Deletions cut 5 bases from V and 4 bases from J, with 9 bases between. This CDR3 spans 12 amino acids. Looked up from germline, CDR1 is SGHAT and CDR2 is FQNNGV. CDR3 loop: CASSVQGYEQYF. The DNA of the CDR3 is TGTGCCAGCAGCGTTCAGGGTTACGAGCAGTACTTC.

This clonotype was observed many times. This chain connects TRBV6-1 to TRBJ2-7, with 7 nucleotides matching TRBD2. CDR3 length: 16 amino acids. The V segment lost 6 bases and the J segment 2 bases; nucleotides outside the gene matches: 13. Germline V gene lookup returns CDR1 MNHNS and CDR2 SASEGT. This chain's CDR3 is CASRLHNGGTTYEQYF. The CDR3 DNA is TGTGCCAGCAGACTTCACAACGGGGGGACCACCTACGAGCAGTACTTC.

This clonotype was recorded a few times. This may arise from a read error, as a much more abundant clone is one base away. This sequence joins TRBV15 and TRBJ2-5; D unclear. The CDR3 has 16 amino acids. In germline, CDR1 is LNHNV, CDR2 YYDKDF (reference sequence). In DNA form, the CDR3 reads TGTGCCACCAGAAGAGATAGGCGCCTAGACCTAGAGGCCCAGTACTTC. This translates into CATRRDRRLDLEAQYF.

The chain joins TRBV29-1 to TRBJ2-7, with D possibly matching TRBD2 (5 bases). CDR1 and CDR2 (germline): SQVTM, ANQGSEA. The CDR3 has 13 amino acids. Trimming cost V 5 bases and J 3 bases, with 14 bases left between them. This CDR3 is CSVRRESGYEQYF. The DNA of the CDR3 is TGCAGCGTTAGACGGGAATCCGGCTACGAGCAGTACTTC.

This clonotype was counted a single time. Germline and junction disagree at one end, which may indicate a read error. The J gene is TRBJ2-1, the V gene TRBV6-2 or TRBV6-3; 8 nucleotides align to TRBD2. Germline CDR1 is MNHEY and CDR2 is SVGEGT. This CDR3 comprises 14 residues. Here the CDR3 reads CASSPGGPYNEKFF. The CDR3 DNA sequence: TGTGCCAGCAGTCCGGGGGGGCCTTACAATGAGAAGTTCTTC.

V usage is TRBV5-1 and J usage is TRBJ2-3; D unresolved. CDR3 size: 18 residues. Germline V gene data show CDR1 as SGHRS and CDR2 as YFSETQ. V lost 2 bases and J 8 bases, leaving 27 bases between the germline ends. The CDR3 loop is CASSFQVPGSLILSTQYF. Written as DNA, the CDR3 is TGCGCCAGCAGCTTTCAGGTGCCCGGCAGCCTTATTTTATCTACGCAGTATTTT. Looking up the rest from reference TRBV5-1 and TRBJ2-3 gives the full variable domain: KAGVTQTPRYLIKTRGQQVTLSCSPISGHRSVSWYQQTPGQGLQFLFEYFSETQRNKGNFPGRFSGRQFSNSRSEMNVSTLELGDSALYLCASSFQVPGSLILSTQYFGPGTRLTVL.

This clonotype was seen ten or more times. In DNA form, the CDR3 reads TGTGCCAGCAGCCGATCAGGACTCAAACTGTTTTTT. Protein: CASSRSGLKLFF. This chain uses TRBV16 with TRBJ1-4; D is unresolved. The CDR3 has 12 amino acids. V dropped 4 bases and J dropped 11 bases, with 11 bases sitting between them. The germline V gene encodes CDR1 KGHSY and CDR2 FQNENV.

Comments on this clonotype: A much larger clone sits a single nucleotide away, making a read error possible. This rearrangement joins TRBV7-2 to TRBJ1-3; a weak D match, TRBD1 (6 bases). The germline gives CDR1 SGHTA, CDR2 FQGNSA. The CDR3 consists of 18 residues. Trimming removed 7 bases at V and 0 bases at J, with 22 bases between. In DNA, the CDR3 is TGTGCCAGCACTTTCTCCCGGGACATTTGGGACTCTGGAAACACCATATATTTT. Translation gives CASTFSRDIWDSGNTIYF.

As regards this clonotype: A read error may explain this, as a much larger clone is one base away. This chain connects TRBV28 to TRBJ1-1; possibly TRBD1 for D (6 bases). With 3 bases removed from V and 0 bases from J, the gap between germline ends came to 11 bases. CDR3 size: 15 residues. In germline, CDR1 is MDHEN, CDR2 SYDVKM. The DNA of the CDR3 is TGTGCCAGCAGTTTCGCCGGGGACATGAACACTGAAGCTTTCTTT. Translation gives CASSFAGDMNTEAFF.

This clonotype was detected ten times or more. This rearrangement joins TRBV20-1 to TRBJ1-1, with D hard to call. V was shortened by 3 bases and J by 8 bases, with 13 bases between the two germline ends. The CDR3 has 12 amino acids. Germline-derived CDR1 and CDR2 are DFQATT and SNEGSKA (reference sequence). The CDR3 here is CSASRPPDEAFF. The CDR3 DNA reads TGCAGTGCTAGTCGCCCCCCAGACGAAGCTTTCTTT.